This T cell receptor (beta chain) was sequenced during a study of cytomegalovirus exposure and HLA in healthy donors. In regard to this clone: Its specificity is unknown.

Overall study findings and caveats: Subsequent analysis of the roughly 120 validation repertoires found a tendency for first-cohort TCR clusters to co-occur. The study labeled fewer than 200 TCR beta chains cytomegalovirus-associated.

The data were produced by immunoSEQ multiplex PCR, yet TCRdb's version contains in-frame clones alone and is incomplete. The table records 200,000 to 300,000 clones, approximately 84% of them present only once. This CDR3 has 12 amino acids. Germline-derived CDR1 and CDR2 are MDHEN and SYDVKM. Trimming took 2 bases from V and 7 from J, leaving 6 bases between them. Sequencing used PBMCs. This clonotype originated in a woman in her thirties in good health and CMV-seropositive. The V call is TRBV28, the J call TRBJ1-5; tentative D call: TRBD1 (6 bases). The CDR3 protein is CASSLDRQPQHF. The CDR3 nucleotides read TGTGCCAGCAGTTTAGACAGGCAGCCCCAGCATTTT.